What follows is one TCR beta chain and its context. The antigen remains undetermined. Amplification used 60 Vbeta primers and 13 Jbeta primers. Some clones are missing from TCRdb's copy, which holds only in-frame ones; the method was immunoSEQ multiplex PCR. The table has just over 150,000 clones, over 75% seen once. These data originate in a study of cytomegalovirus exposure and HLA in healthy donors. Findings and caveats of the study: In a later analysis, TCR beta V- and J-gene trimming was associated with a missense DCLRE1C variant.

J lost 2 bases, V lost 2 bases, and 7 bases had no gene match. The CDR3 loop spans 16 amino acids. Germline V gene sequence: CDR1 SGHRS, CDR2 YFSETQ. The sample was PBMCs. This clonotype was obtained from a woman aged 30 to 39 in good health and CMV-seronegative. The rearrangement links TRBV5-1 to TRBJ2-3, with TRBD2 matching over 8 bases. The CDR3 loop reads CASSFYGGAVTDTQYF. The CDR3, as DNA: TGCGCCAGCAGCTTTTACGGGGGGGCGGTCACAGATACGCAGTATTTT.